Sequencing of this TCR beta chain was carried out in a study of cytomegalovirus exposure and HLA in healthy donors. Study results and limitations: Rates of TCR association differed by HLA locus in a later analysis, with DRB1 highest and HLA-C lowest. Common viral pathogens were later found to be apparently linked to several of the most significant clusters. The authors confirmed in vitro that a few CMV-associated chains were specific for CMV antigens. Data from an earlier analysis indicated that most TCR beta V segments were productive either about 87% or about 30% of the time.

Primers included in the PCR were 60 Vbeta and 13 Jbeta primers. This table comes from immunoSEQ multiplex PCR, and its TCRdb copy is limited to in-frame clones, with some not included. The table has around 170,000 clones, approximately 81% seen once. On this clone itself: The antigen is undetermined. Germline is not matched at one junction end, which may reflect a read error.

The source is a man aged 45 to 65 in good health and CMV-seropositive. Material for sequencing was PBMCs.

Written as DNA, the CDR3 is TGTGCCAGCAGCTTCCTCGCGGGGGCGGGCCCAAGCAATGAGCAGCTCTTC. Translated: CASSFLAGAGPSNEQLF. The chain joins TRBV7-3 to TRBJ2-1; possible D gene TRBD2, 7 bases. Germline CDR1 SGHTA, CDR2 FQGTGA. The CDR3 consists of 17 residues.